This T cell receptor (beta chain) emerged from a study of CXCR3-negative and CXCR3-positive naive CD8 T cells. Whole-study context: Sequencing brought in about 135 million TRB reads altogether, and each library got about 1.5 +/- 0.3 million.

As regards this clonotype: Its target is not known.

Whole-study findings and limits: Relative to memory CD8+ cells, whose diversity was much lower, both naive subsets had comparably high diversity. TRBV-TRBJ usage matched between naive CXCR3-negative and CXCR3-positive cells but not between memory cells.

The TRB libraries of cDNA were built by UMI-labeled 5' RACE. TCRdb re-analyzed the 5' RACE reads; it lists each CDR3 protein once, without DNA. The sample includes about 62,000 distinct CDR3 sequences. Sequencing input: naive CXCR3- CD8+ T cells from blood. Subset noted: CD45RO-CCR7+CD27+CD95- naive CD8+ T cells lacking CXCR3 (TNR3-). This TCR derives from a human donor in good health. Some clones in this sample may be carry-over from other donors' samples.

The CDR3 loop is CASRSGGNEQFF. The chain carries TRBV25-1 and TRBJ2-1; TCRdb names TRBD2, which stays unverified in the absence of DNA. The germline gives CDR1 MGHDK, CDR2 SYGVNS. This CDR3 region has 12 residues. Looking up the rest from reference TRBV25-1 and TRBJ2-1 gives the full variable domain: EADIYQTPRYLVIGTGKKITLECSQTMGHDKMYWYQQDPGMELHLIHYSYGVNSTEKGDLSSESTVSRIRTEHFPLTLESARPSHTSQYLCASRSGGNEQFFGPGTRLTVL.